This entry concerns a single TCR beta chain. Its antigen is not identified. This record comes from a study of early T cells in non-severe SARS-CoV-2 infection. Regarding the study as a whole: VDJdb-based annotation leaned toward anti-spike CD8 responses and missed private and CD4 specificities.

There are 15 residues in the CDR3. The germline V gene has CDR1 MNHNY and CDR2 SVGAGI (reference sequence). The V end was cut by 0 bases, the J end by 5 bases, with 11 bases between. TCRdb ran MiXCR on the 5' RACE reads and lists one entry per CDR3 protein. Of approximately 64,000 distinct CDR3 sequences in the sample, roughly 21% were seen once. This TCR was sampled from an adult who was a healthcare worker with PCR-confirmed SARS-CoV-2 infection or an uninfected control (not recorded which). This rearrangement joins TRBV6-6 to TRBJ1-5; TRBD1 might be the D (5 bases). The sample here was whole blood, taken at baseline. The CDR3 reads CASSYSWSGHQPQHF. CDR3 sequence (DNA): TGTGCCAGCAGTTACTCATGGTCAGGGCATCAGCCCCAGCATTTT.